This paragraph reports one TCR beta chain. This table comes from immunoSEQ multiplex PCR, and its TCRdb copy is limited to in-frame clones, with some not included. The sample has 200,000 to 250,000 clones, 86% seen once. These data belong to a study of blood T cell repertoires in COVID-19. Germline V gene data show CDR1 as WSHSY and CDR2 as SAAADI. V was cut by 3 bases and J by 10 bases, with 7 bases left in between. CDR3 size: 11 residues. This chain links TRBV10-2 with TRBJ2-1; maybe TRBD2 (5 bases). Sequencing used peripheral blood. This receptor was obtained from a man aged 80 or over with acute or convalescent COVID-19. CDR3: CASSDRGEQFF. CDR3 in DNA: TGCGCCAGCAGTGATCGGGGAGAGCAGTTCTTC.